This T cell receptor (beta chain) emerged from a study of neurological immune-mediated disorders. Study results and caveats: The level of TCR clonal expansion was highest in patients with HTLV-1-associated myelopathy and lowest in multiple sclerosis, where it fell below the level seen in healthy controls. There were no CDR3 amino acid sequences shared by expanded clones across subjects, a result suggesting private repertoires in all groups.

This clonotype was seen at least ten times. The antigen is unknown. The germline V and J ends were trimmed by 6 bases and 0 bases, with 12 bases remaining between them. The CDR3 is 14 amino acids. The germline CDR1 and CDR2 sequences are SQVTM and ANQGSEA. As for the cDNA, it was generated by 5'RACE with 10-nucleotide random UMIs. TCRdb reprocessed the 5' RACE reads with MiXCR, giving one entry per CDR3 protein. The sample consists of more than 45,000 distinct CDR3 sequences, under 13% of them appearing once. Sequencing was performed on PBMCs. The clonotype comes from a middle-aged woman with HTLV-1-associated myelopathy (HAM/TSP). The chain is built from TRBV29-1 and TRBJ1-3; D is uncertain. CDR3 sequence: CSVARRDSGNTIYF. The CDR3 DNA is TGCAGCGTCGCTCGACGGGACTCTGGAAACACCATATATTTT.